The 23 T cell receptor beta chains below come from one sample, sequenced in a study of breast tumors, draining lymph nodes, adjacent tissues. TCRdb recomputed calls from the multiplex PCR reads with MiXCR, one row per CDR3 protein. The repertoire includes more than 10,000 distinct CDR3 sequences, 62% of them detected once, and under 55% sits in the top ten. Sequenced input: tumor-adjacent breast tissue. The origin of the receptors is a female donor with breast cancer. Some clones in this sample may be carry-over from other donors' samples.

The chain uses TRBV7-9 and TRBJ1-4, with 7 bases lining up with TRBD1. The V gene end was trimmed by 5 bases and the J gene end by 10 bases; junction bases not matched to a gene: 13. This CDR3 is 15 amino acids long. Germline lookup yields CDR1 SEHNR and CDR2 FQNEAQ (reference sequence). CDR3 nucleotides: TGTGCCAGCAGCATCCGACAGGGATCGCATGGAAAACTGTTTTTT. Translating it yields CASSIRQGSHGKLFF.

By share, this clonotype counts as medium-sized. The chain links TRBV20-1 to TRBJ1-5; 9 nucleotides align to TRBD1. V shed 0 bases, J shed 0 bases, and the junction held 15 bases outside the gene matches. The CDR3 totals 20 residues. Per germline, CDR1 DFQATT and CDR2 SNEGSKA (reference sequence). CDR3 sequence: CSARDLTRDRVGVSNQPQHF. The CDR3 DNA sequence: TGCAGTGCTAGAGATCTCACCCGGGACAGGGTCGGCGTTAGCAATCAGCCCCAGCATTTT.

As regards this clonotype: The junction departs from germline at one end; a sequencing error may be responsible. The chain carries TRBV5-1 and TRBJ1-6, with D maybe TRBD1 (5 bases). Germline CDR1 is SGHRS and CDR2 is YFSETQ. This CDR3 has 14 amino acids. DNA of the CDR3: TGCGCCAGCACAGTCGGGGGAGTAGATTCCCCCCTCCACTTT. Amino acids: CASTVGGVDSPLHF.

The gene calls are TRBV20-1 and TRBJ2-3; no clear D. Between the trimmed V and J ends, which lost 0 bases and 0 bases, there was a span of 7 bases. The germline CDR1 and CDR2 sequences are DFQATT and SNEGSKA (reference sequence). The CDR3 totals 14 residues. The CDR3 nucleotides read TGCAGTGCTAGAGATGGGTGGAGCACAGATACGCAGTATTTT. Its translation: CSARDGWSTDTQYF.

The rearrangement links TRBV4-2 to TRBJ2-7, with D perhaps TRBD2 (5 bases). The V end was cut by 1 base, the J end by 3 bases, with 13 bases between. CDR3 length: 15 residues. The germline gives CDR1 LGHNA, CDR2 YNFKEQ. The CDR3 is CASSQGGSLNYEQYF. The CDR3 DNA reads as TGTGCCAGCAGCCAAGGAGGGTCACTGAACTACGAGCAGTACTTC.

The chain combines TRBV24-1 with TRBJ2-3, with D possibly being TRBD2 (6 bases). Germline assignment: CDR1 KGHDR and CDR2 SFDVKD. This CDR3 spans 15 amino acids. The V end lost 7 bases, the J end lost 0 bases, and 13 bases lay between the germline ends. The CDR3 is CATSDAGRSTDTQYF. The CDR3, as DNA: TGTGCCACCAGCGACGCGGGACGGAGCACAGATACGCAGTATTTT.

The chain has TRBV10-3 and TRBJ2-7; D is unclear. Between the trimmed V and J ends, which lost 1 base and 0 bases, there was a span of 7 bases. The CDR3 is 14 amino acids. In germline, CDR1 is ENHRY, CDR2 SYGVKD. The CDR3 sequence is CAISEYSDSYEQYF. The CDR3, as DNA: TGTGCCATCAGTGAGTACAGCGACTCCTACGAGCAGTACTTC.

This clonotype was observed a handful of times. The junction does not match germline at one end; this may be a read error. This rearrangement joins TRBV20-1 to TRBJ1-3; D is possibly TRBD1 (5 bases). The CDR3 is 14 amino acids. CDR1 and CDR2 (germline): DFQATT, SNEGSKA (reference sequence). In DNA form, the CDR3 reads TGCAGTGCTAGATCCAGGGTGTCTGGAACCACCATATATTTT. Protein product: CSARSRVSGTTIYF.

Points on this clonotype: No conserved phenylalanine or tryptophan ends this CDR3, so it is likely a read error. The chain has TRBV19 and TRBJ1-5; D gene unclear. This CDR3 has 13 residues. Germline-derived CDR1 and CDR2 are LNHDA and SQIVND (reference sequence). V was shortened by 2 bases and J by 5 bases, with 7 bases between the two germline ends. This CDR3 reads CASSIQTDQPQHL. The CDR3 coding sequence is TGTGCCAGTAGTATACAGACCGATCAGCCCCAGCATCTT.

This clonotype was picked up many times. A much larger clone lies a single base off, so this may be a read error. CDR3 residues: CSASRGPSSSEQYF. CDR3 DNA sequence: TGCAGTGCTAGTCGCGGGCCCAGCTCCTCCGAGCAGTACTTC. The chain couples TRBV20-1 to TRBJ2-7; D might be TRBD2 (5 bases). Germline V gene lookup returns CDR1 DFQATT and CDR2 SNEGSKA (reference sequence). The CDR3 loop spans 14 amino acids.

This clonotype was recorded many times. A single base separates this from a much larger clone, so it may be a read error. The chain couples TRBV20-1 to TRBJ2-7, with D unresolved. Trimming took off 0 bases at V and 2 bases at J, with 14 bases between the two ends. Germline lookup yields CDR1 DFQATT and CDR2 SNEGSKA (reference sequence). The CDR3 runs 15 residues. For the CDR3, the DNA is TGCAGTGCTAGAGAGGGTAGGGCCCTTGCCTACGAGCAGTACTTC. Translation: CSAREGRALAYEQYF.

The chain links TRBV29-1 to TRBJ2-1; D is tentatively TRBD1 or TRBD2 (5 bases each). CDR1 SQVTM and CDR2 ANQGSEA come from the germline V gene. V was shortened by 7 bases and J by 0 bases, with 10 bases between the two germline ends. The CDR3 length is 13 residues. The CDR3 DNA reads TGCAGCGCCCAGAGGGGCTCCTACAATGAGCAGTTCTTC. Amino acids: CSAQRGSYNEQFF.

V gene TRBV12-3 or TRBV12-4 combines with J gene TRBJ1-4; D unresolved. The length of the CDR3 is 14 residues. Deletions cut 3 bases from V and 5 bases from J, with 10 bases between. The CDR3 region has the DNA TGTGCCAGCAGTTTTGTGAGGAAAAATGAAAAACTGTTTTTT. It encodes CASSFVRKNEKLFF.

This clonotype was detected ten times or more. The chain links TRBV24-1 to TRBJ1-6, with D possibly being TRBD1 (6 bases). Germline CDR1 KGHDR, CDR2 SFDVKD. V lost 7 bases to trimming and J lost 7 bases, with 13 bases between them. The CDR3 extends over 14 amino acids. As DNA, the CDR3 is TGTGCCACCAGCGGGGGCGAACCAAATTCACCCCTCCACTTT. Residues: CATSGGEPNSPLHF.

The J gene is TRBJ1-5, the V gene TRBV4-1; no reliable D call. Per the germline V gene, CDR1 is MGHRA and CDR2 is YSYEKL. V lost 0 bases to trimming and J lost 4 bases, with 10 bases between them. The CDR3 extends over 15 amino acids. As DNA, the CDR3 is TGCGCCAGCAGCCAAGACTCGCGGGGTAATCAGCCCCAGCATTTT. Translating gives CASSQDSRGNQPQHF.

This clonotype was counted many times. The V call is TRBV12-3 or TRBV12-4, the J call TRBJ1-3; no definite D call. The CDR3 spans 16 residues. V was cut by 5 bases and J by 2 bases, with 16 bases left in between. CDR3 sequence reads: CASSVYPTNAGNTIYF. CDR3 DNA sequence: TGTGCCAGCAGTGTCTATCCCACTAACGCTGGAAACACCATATATTTT.

This clonotype occurred many times. The CDR3 protein is CSAAKGSRNQPQHF. The DNA for the CDR3 is TGCAGTGCTGCCAAGGGGAGCCGCAATCAGCCCCAGCATTTT. The chain joins TRBV20-1 to TRBJ1-5, with TRBD1 as a possible D gene (5 bases). This CDR3 region has 14 residues. The germline V gene encodes CDR1 DFQATT and CDR2 SNEGSKA (reference sequence). Trimming took 5 bases from V and 2 from J, leaving 13 bases between them.

This clonotype was counted a single time. The gene calls are TRBV6-6 and TRBJ2-1; 10 bases fit TRBD2. This CDR3 contains 16 residues. From germline, CDR1 is MNHNY and CDR2 SVGAGI (reference sequence). V lost 3 bases to trimming and J lost 6 bases; unmatched junction nucleotides: 8. CDR3 sequence reads: CASSYKQREGRNEQFF. Here the CDR3 DNA reads TGTGCCAGCAGTTATAAACAGCGGGAGGGCCGCAATGAGCAGTTCTTC.

This clonotype was observed at least ten times. V and J are TRBV28 and TRBJ1-6, with TRBD1 identical over 7 bases. CDR3 length: 15 amino acids. Trimming cost V 6 bases and J 8 bases; bases outside gene matches: 10. Germline-derived CDR1 and CDR2 are MDHEN and SYDVKM. In nucleotides, the CDR3 is TGTGCCAGCAGACCCTTGACAGGGTGGGATTCACCCCTCCACTTT. The encoded protein is CASRPLTGWDSPLHF.

In this sample, this clonotype is medium-sized. The V and J genes are TRBV20-1 and TRBJ2-7; 11 nucleotides line up with TRBD1. CDR1 DFQATT and CDR2 SNEGSKA come from the germline V gene (reference sequence). J was trimmed by 3 bases and V by 5 bases; bases with no gene match: 6. This CDR3 region has 14 residues. This CDR3 is CSALRTGGLYEQYF. DNA for the CDR3: TGCAGTGCTTTACGGACAGGGGGCCTCTACGAGCAGTACTTC.

This chain joins TRBV19 and TRBJ2-3; 12 bases are a match to TRBD2. The length of the CDR3 is 16 residues. V gave up 9 bases and J gave up 5 bases; unmatched junction bases: 12. Germline CDR1 is LNHDA and CDR2 is SQIVND (reference sequence). The CDR3: CASSLAGLAGLDTQYF. DNA for the CDR3: TGTGCCAGCAGCTTAGCCGGACTAGCGGGACTAGATACGCAGTATTTT.

J is TRBJ1-2 and V is TRBV24-1; 9 bases match TRBD1. Unmatched junction bases numbered 11, after V lost 10 bases and J lost 3 bases. Germline V gives CDR1 KGHDR, CDR2 SFDVKD. CDR3 length: 15 residues. DNA of the CDR3: TGTGCCACGGAGGGGCGGACAGGGGCCTACTATGGCTACACCTTC. Translated: CATEGRTGAYYGYTF.

J is TRBJ1-5 and V is TRBV5-8; D not certain. The CDR3 runs to 15 residues. The V gene's germline CDR1 is SGHTS and CDR2 YDEGEE. V gave up 3 bases and J gave up 0 bases, with 10 bases separating them. DNA for the CDR3: TGTGCCAGCAGCTCGAGGCCCGGTAGCAATCAGCCCCAGCATTTT. It yields the protein CASSSRPGSNQPQHF.